These 23 T cell receptor beta chains share one sample of origin, sequenced in a study of cytomegalovirus exposure and HLA in healthy donors. The study ran its PCR with 60 Vbeta and 13 Jbeta primers. The method was immunoSEQ multiplex PCR; TCRdb's version includes in-frame clones alone and lacks a portion of them. The sample lists more than 110,000 clones, over 60% seen once, with over 6.5% in the top ten. Input material: PBMCs. These receptor sequences come from a man aged 40-49 years in good health and CMV-seropositive.

This sequence joins TRBV5-1 and TRBJ2-5; D unresolved. This CDR3 comprises 14 residues. The germline V gene encodes CDR1 SGHRS and CDR2 YFSETQ. The V end was cut by 0 bases, the J end by 1 base, with 7 bases between. CDR3 sequence: CASSLELSQETQYF. CDR3 DNA sequence: TGCGCCAGCAGCTTGGAGCTGAGCCAAGAGACCCAGTACTTC.

The chain uses TRBV4-3 and TRBJ2-4, with D possibly matching TRBD1 (5 bases). The germline gives CDR1 LGHNA, CDR2 YSLEER. Trimming stripped 2 bases from V and 0 bases from J, with 20 bases between. The CDR3 is made up of 19 amino acids. The CDR3, as DNA: TGCGCCAGCAGCCAACGACAGACTCTTGAACCCTTAGCCAAAAACATTCAGTACTTC. Translation gives CASSQRQTLEPLAKNIQYF.

This clone appeared a few times. The genes are TRBV9 and TRBJ2-7; D perhaps matches TRBD2 (6 bases). Looked up from germline, CDR1 is SGDLS and CDR2 is YYNGEE. The CDR3 totals 15 residues. V lost 3 bases, J lost 6 bases, and 19 bases lay in between. CDR3 region: CASSALTEGDGEQYF. Written as DNA, the CDR3 is TGTGCCAGCAGCGCCCTGACGGAGGGTGACGGCGAGCAGTACTTC. Complete variable domain (other parts from reference TRBV9 and TRBJ2-7): DSGVTQTPKHLITATGQRVTLRCSPRSGDLSVYWYQQSLDQGLQFLIQYYNGEERAKGNILERFSAQQFPDLHSELNLSSLELGDSALYFCASSALTEGDGEQYFGPGTRLTVT.

The V gene is TRBV9, the J gene TRBJ2-1; 7 nucleotides agree with TRBD2. Germline V CDR1 and CDR2: SGDLS, YYNGEE. The junction had 12 bases not matched to a gene; V was cut back by 3 bases and J by 9 bases. The length of the CDR3 is 15 residues. The CDR3 DNA sequence: TGTGCCAGCAGCGGGGCGGGGGACTTCACCGCTGAGCAGTTCTTC. Encoded protein: CASSGAGDFTAEQFF.

The rearrangement joins TRBV5-1 to TRBJ2-1, with D possibly matching TRBD2 (6 bases). Trimming shortened V by 3 bases and J by 9 bases, and 13 bases separated the two germline ends. Germline lookup yields CDR1 SGHRS and CDR2 YFSETQ. CDR3 length equals 13 residues. CDR3 sequence reads: CASSSHPGGEQFF. The CDR3 DNA sequence: TGCGCCAGCAGCTCACACCCCGGGGGTGAGCAGTTCTTC.

This clone occurred a few times. V is TRBV28 and J is TRBJ1-5, with D possibly matching TRBD1 (6 bases). V was clipped by 6 bases and J by 2 bases, with 14 bases between them. CDR1 and CDR2 (germline): MDHEN, SYDVKM. CDR3 length: 15 amino acids. The CDR3 DNA is TGTGCCAGCAGGACCCCGACAGGACGCAATCAGCCCCAGCATTTT. It codes for CASRTPTGRNQPQHF.

This chain joins TRBV5-6 and TRBJ1-2; 9 bases are shared with TRBD1. This CDR3 is built from 14 residues. Germline CDR1 SGHDT, CDR2 YYEEEE. The V and J ends lost 4 bases and 6 bases, in that order; junction bases with no gene match: 7. Here the CDR3 DNA reads TGTGCCAGCAGCCCAGGACAGGGGACGCATGGCTACACCTTC. Amino acids: CASSPGQGTHGYTF. The complete variable domain, with remaining parts taken from reference TRBV5-6 and TRBJ1-2, reads DAGVTQSPTHLIKTRGQQVTLRCSPKSGHDTVSWYQQALGQGPQFIFQYYEEEERQRGNFPDRFSGHQFPNYSSELNVNALLLGDSALYLCASSPGQGTHGYTFGSGTRLTVV.

The gene calls are TRBV6-4 and TRBJ2-2, with a tentative D call TRBD2 (6 bases). The CDR3 runs to 16 residues. V gave up 4 bases and J gave up 6 bases, with 18 bases separating them. The germline V gene encodes CDR1 MRHNA and CDR2 SNTAGT. The CDR3 region has the DNA TGTGCCAGCAGTGTTGATAGCGGAGGGGTGTCCGGGGAGCTGTTTTTT. Translating it yields CASSVDSGGVSGELFF.

V gene TRBV4-3 combines with J gene TRBJ2-5; 9 bases map to TRBD2. V lost 4 bases, J lost 5 bases, and 14 bases stayed unmatched. The CDR3 length is 17 residues. Per the germline V gene, CDR1 is LGHNA and CDR2 is YSLEER. This CDR3 is CASSLYSTGREGETQYF. CDR3 nucleotide sequence: TGCGCCAGCAGCCTTTACAGCACAGGGCGGGAGGGGGAGACCCAGTACTTC.

The chain has TRBV30 and TRBJ2-1, with D perhaps matching TRBD1 (7 bases). Trimming took off 1 base at V and 4 bases at J, with 20 bases between the two ends. This CDR3 region has 17 residues. Per germline, CDR1 GTSNPN and CDR2 SVGIG (reference sequence). The CDR3 sequence: CAWSGPTEQGGYNEQFF. The CDR3 DNA follows: TGTGCCTGGAGTGGCCCGACAGAGCAGGGGGGATACAATGAGCAGTTCTTC.

V usage is TRBV19 and J usage is TRBJ2-1, with 7 bases fitting TRBD2. Losses at the gene ends were 3 bases for V and 3 bases for J; bases not matched to a gene: 5. Germline CDR1 reads LNHDA; CDR2 reads SQIVND (reference sequence). The CDR3 length is 15 residues. The chain's CDR3 is CASSILLANYNEQFF. CDR3 DNA sequence: TGTGCCAGTAGTATTCTACTAGCGAACTACAATGAGCAGTTCTTC.

The chain uses TRBV2 and TRBJ1-2, with 8 bases fitting TRBD1. The germline V gene has CDR1 SNHLY and CDR2 FYNNEI. The CDR3 loop spans 15 amino acids. V lost 7 bases and J lost 4; bases outside the gene matches: 11. The CDR3 DNA sequence: TGTGCCAGCAATCCGGGACAGGCTTTTGGCTATGGCTACACCTTC. Amino acids: CASNPGQAFGYGYTF. Drawing the rest from reference TRBV2 and TRBJ1-2, the complete variable domain is EPEVTQTPSHQVTQMGQEVILRCVPISNHLYFYWYRQILGQKVEFLVSFYNNEISEKSEIFDDQFSVERPDGSNFTLKIRSTKLEDSAMYFCASNPGQAFGYGYTFGSGTRLTVV.

The chain recombines TRBV7-3 with TRBJ1-1; D remains ambiguous. The germline V gene encodes CDR1 SGHTA and CDR2 FQGTGA. The V and J ends lost 5 bases and 1 base respectively, with 8 bases between them. This CDR3 comprises 13 residues. The CDR3: CASSPGPNTEAFF. CDR3 nucleotides: TGTGCCAGCAGCCCCGGTCCGAACACTGAAGCTTTCTTT.

The chain joins TRBV6-1 to TRBJ1-6; D not resolved. The germline gives CDR1 MNHNS, CDR2 SASEGT. V lost 1 base and J lost 7, with 8 bases in between. This CDR3 has 14 amino acids. The chain's CDR3 is CASSEVRSNSPLHF. DNA for the CDR3: TGTGCCAGCAGTGAAGTACGGTCGAATTCACCCCTCCACTTT.

The CDR3 nucleotides read TGTGCCAGTAGTAAGAGTGGGGGGAGCAGGGAGACCCAGTACTTC. Translated, it gives CASSKSGGSRETQYF. The rearrangement uses TRBV19 and TRBJ2-5, with TRBD2 as a possible D gene (6 bases). The CDR3 contains 15 residues. The germline gives CDR1 LNHDA, CDR2 SQIVND (reference sequence). The V and J ends lost 4 bases and 5 bases respectively, with 17 bases between them. Supplemented by reference TRBV19 and TRBJ2-5, the full variable domain reads DGGITQSPKYLFRKEGQNVTLSCEQNLNHDAMYWYRQDPGQGLRLIYYSQIVNDFQKGDIAEGYSVSREKKESFPLTVTSAQKNPTAFYLCASSKSGGSRETQYFGPGTRLLVL.

This chain uses TRBV15 with TRBJ2-1, with D tentatively TRBD1 (5 bases). V gave up 5 bases and J gave up 1 base, with 12 bases separating them. This CDR3 spans 15 amino acids. The germline gives CDR1 LNHNV, CDR2 YYDKDF (reference sequence). The CDR3 reads CATSVGAASYNEQFF. The CDR3 nucleotides read TGTGCCACCAGCGTAGGGGCAGCGTCCTACAATGAGCAGTTCTTC.

This clone was seen only a few times. The chain recombines TRBV6-5 with TRBJ2-3; 9 bases line up with TRBD2. CDR1 and CDR2 (germline): MNHEY, SVGAGI. Unmatched junction bases numbered 6, after V lost 6 bases and J lost 2 bases. The CDR3 sequence is 15 residues long. DNA of the CDR3: TGTGCCAGCAGAACGACTAGCGGCCCCACAGATACGCAGTATTTT. It translates to CASRTTSGPTDTQYF.

The CDR3 spells CASSIRDNSYEQYF. The CDR3 DNA is TGTGCCAGCAGTATCCGGGACAACTCCTACGAGCAGTACTTC. J is TRBJ2-7 and V is TRBV27, with a tentative D call TRBD1 (6 bases). CDR1 and CDR2 (germline): MNHEY, SMNVEV (reference sequence). The CDR3 totals 14 residues. Trimming shortened V by 5 bases and J by 0 bases, and 11 bases separated the two germline ends.

J is TRBJ2-5 and V is TRBV7-9, with no clear D. The J call is doubtful: the DNA matches TRBJ2-7 better. The V gene's germline CDR1 is SEHNR and CDR2 FQNEAQ (reference sequence). The length of the CDR3 is 11 residues. The CDR3 DNA sequence: TGTGCCAGCAGCTCCTTGGGCGAGCAGTACTTC. As protein: CASSSLGEQYF.

The chain recombines TRBV7-2 with TRBJ2-1, with TRBD1 matching 9 bases. The V and J ends lost 5 bases and 3 bases, in that order; junction bases with no gene match: 5. The CDR3 has 15 residues. Germline CDR1 is SGHTA and CDR2 is FQGNSA. The chain's CDR3 is CASSPGTGNYNEQFF. The CDR3 nucleotides are TGTGCCAGCAGCCCTGGGACAGGGAACTACAATGAGCAGTTCTTC.

The V call is TRBV7-2, the J call TRBJ1-6, with D unclear. V gave up 5 bases and J gave up 7 bases, with 15 bases separating them. The CDR3 is made up of 15 amino acids. CDR1 and CDR2 (germline): SGHTA, FQGNSA. The CDR3 DNA follows: TGTGCCAGCAGCCGCGGAAGTAGTCCCAATTCACCCCTCCACTTT. Translation: CASSRGSSPNSPLHF.

This chain uses TRBV29-1 with TRBJ2-7, with 10 bases fitting TRBD1. V gave up 5 bases and J gave up 2 bases; unmatched junction bases: 6. The CDR3 length is 14 residues. From germline, CDR1 is SQVTM and CDR2 ANQGSEA. This CDR3 is CSVTDRGRTYEQYF. CDR3 DNA sequence: TGCAGCGTTACGGACAGGGGGAGAACCTACGAGCAGTACTTC.

This clone was seen once. The chain recombines TRBV25-1 with TRBJ1-6, with TRBD1 matching 8 bases. The V and J ends lost 6 bases and 2 bases, in that order; junction bases with no gene match: 0. CDR3 length equals 14 residues. The germline gives CDR1 MGHDK, CDR2 SYGVNS. The CDR3 here is CASRDRAYNSPLHF. In DNA form, the CDR3 reads TGTGCCAGCAGGGACAGGGCCTATAATTCACCCCTCCACTTT.